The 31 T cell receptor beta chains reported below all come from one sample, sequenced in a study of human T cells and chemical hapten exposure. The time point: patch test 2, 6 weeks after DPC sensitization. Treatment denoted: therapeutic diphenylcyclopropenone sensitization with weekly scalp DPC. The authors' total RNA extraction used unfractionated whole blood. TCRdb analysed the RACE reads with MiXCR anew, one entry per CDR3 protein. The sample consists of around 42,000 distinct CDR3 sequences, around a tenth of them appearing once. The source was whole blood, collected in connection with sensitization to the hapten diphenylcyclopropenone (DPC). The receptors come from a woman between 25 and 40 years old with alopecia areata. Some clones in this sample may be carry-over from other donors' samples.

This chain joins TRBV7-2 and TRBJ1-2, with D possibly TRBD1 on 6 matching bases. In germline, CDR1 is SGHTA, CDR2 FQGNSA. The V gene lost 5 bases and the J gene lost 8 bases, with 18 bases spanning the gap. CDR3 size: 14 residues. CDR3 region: CASSPWGGARGYTF. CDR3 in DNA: TGTGCCAGCAGCCCCTGGGGGGGGGCGAGGGGCTACACCTTC.

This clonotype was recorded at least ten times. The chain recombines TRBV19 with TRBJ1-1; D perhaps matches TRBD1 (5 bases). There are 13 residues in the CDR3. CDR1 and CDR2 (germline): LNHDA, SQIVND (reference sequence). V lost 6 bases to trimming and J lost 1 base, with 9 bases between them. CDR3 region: CASSRDGNTEAFF. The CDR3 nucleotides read TGTGCCAGTAGCAGGGACGGGAACACTGAAGCTTTCTTT.

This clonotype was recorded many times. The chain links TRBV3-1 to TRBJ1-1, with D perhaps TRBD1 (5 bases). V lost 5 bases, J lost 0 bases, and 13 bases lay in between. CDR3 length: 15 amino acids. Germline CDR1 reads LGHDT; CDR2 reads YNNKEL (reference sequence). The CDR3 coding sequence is TGTGCCAGCAGCTATTTTGGGGGGATGAACACTGAAGCTTTCTTT. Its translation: CASSYFGGMNTEAFF.

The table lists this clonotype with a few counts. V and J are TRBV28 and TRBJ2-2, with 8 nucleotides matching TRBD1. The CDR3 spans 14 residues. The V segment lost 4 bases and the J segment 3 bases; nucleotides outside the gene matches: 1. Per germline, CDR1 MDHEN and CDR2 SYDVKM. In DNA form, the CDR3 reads TGTGCCAGCAGTTCGACAGGGGACACCGGGGAGCTGTTTTTT. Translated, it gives CASSSTGDTGELFF.

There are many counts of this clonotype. CDR3 residues: CASSPRDREGDGYTF. In nucleotides, the CDR3 is TGTGCCAGCAGCCCCCGGGACAGGGAAGGTGATGGCTACACCTTC. The gene calls are TRBV7-2 and TRBJ1-2; 9 bases are shared with TRBD1. Germline values: CDR1 SGHTA, CDR2 FQGNSA. V lost 5 bases to trimming and J lost 6 bases; unmatched junction nucleotides: 10. The CDR3 extends over 15 amino acids.

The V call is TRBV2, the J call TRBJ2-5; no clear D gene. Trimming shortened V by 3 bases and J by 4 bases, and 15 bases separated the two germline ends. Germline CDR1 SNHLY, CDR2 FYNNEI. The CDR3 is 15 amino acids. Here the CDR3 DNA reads TGTGCCAGCAGTGACCGGCAGCTGGTGGGAGAGACCCAGTACTTC. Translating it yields CASSDRQLVGETQYF.

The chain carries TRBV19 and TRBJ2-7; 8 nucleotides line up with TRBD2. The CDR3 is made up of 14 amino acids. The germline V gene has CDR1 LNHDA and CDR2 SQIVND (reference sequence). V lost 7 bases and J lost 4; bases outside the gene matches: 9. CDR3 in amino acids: CASTTGTSAYEQYF. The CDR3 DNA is TGTGCCAGTACTACCGGGACTAGTGCTTACGAGCAGTACTTC. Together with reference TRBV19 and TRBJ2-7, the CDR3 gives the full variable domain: DGGITQSPKYLFRKEGQNVTLSCEQNLNHDAMYWYRQDPGQGLRLIYYSQIVNDFQKGDIAEGYSVSREKKESFPLTVTSAQKNPTAFYLCASTTGTSAYEQYFGPGTRLTVT.

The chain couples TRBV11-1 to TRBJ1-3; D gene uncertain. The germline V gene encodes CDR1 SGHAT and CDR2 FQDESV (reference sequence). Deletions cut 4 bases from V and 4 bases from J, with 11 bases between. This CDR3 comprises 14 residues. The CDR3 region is CASSYGGGGNTIYF. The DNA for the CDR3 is TGTGCCAGCAGCTACGGCGGAGGCGGAAACACCATATATTTT.

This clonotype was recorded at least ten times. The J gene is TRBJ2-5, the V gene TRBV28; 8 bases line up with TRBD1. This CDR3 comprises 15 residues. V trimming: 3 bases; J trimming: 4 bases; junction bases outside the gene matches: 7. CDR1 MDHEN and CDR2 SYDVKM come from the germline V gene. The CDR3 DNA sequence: TGTGCCAGCAGTTTGTTGGACAGGGTACCAGAGACCCAGTACTTC. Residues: CASSLLDRVPETQYF. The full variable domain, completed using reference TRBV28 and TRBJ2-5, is DVKVTQSSRYLVKRTGEKVFLECVQDMDHENMFWYRQDPGLGLRLIYFSYDVKMKEKGDIPEGYSVSREKKERFSLILESASTNQTSMYLCASSLLDRVPETQYFGPGTRLLVL.

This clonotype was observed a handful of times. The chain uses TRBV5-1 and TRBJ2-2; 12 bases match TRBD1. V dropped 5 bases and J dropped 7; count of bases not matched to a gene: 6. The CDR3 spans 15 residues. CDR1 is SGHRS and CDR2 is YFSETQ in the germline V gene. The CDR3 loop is CASRPGQGAHGELFF. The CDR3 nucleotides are TGCGCCAGCAGACCGGGACAGGGGGCTCACGGGGAGCTGTTTTTT.

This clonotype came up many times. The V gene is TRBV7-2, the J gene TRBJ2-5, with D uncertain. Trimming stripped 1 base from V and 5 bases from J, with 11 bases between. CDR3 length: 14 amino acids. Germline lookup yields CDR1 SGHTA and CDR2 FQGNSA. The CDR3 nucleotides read TGTGCCAGCAGCTTAGGTGACCCCCCCGAGACCCAGTACTTC. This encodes CASSLGDPPETQYF.

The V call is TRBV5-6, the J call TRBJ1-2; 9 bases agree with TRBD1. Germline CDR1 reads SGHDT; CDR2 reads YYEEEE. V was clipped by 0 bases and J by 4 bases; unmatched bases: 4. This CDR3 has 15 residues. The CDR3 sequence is CASSLAGTGIYGYTF. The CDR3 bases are TGTGCCAGCAGCTTGGCCGGGACAGGGATCTATGGCTACACCTTC. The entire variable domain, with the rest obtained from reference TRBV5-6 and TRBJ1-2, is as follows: DAGVTQSPTHLIKTRGQQVTLRCSPKSGHDTVSWYQQALGQGPQFIFQYYEEEERQRGNFPDRFSGHQFPNYSSELNVNALLLGDSALYLCASSLAGTGIYGYTFGSGTRLTVV.

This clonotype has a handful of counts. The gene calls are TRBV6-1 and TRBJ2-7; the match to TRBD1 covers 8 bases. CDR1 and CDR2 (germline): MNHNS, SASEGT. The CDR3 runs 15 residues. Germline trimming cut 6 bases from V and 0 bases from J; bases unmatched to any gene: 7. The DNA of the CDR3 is TGTGCCAGCAGGGACCAGGGACAGGACTCCTACGAGCAGTACTTC. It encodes CASRDQGQDSYEQYF.

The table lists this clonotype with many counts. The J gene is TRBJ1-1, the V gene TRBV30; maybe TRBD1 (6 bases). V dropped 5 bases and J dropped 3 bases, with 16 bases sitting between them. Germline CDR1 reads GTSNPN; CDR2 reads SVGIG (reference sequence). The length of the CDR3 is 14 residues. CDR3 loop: CAWEPGATDTEAFF. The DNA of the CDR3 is TGTGCCTGGGAACCAGGGGCTACGGACACTGAAGCTTTCTTT.

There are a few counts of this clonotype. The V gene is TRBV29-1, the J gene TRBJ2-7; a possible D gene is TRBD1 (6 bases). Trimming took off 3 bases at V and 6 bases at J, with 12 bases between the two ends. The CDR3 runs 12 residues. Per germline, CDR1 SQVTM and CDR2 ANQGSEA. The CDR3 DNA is TGCAGCGTTGACCAGGGGACGGGCGAGCAGTACTTC. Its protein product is CSVDQGTGEQYF.

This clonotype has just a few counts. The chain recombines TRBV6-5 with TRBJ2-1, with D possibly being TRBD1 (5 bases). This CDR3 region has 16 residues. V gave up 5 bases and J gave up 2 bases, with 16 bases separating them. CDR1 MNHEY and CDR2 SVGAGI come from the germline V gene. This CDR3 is CASSPSSTDPYNEQFF. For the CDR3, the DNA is TGTGCCAGCAGTCCTTCGTCGACAGACCCCTACAATGAGCAGTTCTTC.

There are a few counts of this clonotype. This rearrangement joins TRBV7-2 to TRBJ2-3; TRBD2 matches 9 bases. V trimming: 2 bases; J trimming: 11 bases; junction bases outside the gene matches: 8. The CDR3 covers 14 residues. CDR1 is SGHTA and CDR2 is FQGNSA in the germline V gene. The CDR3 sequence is CASSLWASGALQYF. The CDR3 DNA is TGTGCCAGCAGCTTATGGGCTAGCGGGGCCCTGCAGTATTTT.

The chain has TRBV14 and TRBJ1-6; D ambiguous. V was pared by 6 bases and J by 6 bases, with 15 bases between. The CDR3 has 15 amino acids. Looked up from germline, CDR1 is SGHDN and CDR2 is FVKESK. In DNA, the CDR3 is TGTGCCAGCAGGGATGTTGCCGGCATTAATTCACCCCTCCACTTT. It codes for CASRDVAGINSPLHF.

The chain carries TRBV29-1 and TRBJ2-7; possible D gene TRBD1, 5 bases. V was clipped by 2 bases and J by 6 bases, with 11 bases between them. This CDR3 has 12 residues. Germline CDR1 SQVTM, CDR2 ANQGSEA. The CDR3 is CSVENIQGEQYF. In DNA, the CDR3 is TGCAGCGTTGAAAATATCCAGGGCGAGCAGTACTTC.

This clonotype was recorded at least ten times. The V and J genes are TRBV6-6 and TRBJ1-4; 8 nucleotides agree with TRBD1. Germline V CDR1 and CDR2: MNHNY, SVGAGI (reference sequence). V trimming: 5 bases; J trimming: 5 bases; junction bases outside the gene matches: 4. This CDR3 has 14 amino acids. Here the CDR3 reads CASSKDRANEKLFF. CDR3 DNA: TGTGCCAGCAGTAAGGACAGGGCAAATGAAAAACTGTTTTTT.

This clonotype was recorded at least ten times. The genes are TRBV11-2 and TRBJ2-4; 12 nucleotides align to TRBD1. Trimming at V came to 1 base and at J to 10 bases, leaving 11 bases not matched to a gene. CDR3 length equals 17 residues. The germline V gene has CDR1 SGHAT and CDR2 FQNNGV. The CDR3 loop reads CASSLVFPGQGAGIQYF. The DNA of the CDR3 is TGTGCCAGCAGCTTAGTCTTCCCGGGACAGGGGGCAGGAATTCAGTACTTC.

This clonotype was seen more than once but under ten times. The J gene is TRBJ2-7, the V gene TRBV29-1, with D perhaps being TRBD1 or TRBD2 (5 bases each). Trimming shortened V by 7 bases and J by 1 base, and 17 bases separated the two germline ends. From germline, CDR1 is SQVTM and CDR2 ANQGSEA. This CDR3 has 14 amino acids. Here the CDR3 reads CSARRGAGSYEQYF. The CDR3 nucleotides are TGCAGCGCTCGGAGAGGGGCAGGGTCCTACGAGCAGTACTTC.

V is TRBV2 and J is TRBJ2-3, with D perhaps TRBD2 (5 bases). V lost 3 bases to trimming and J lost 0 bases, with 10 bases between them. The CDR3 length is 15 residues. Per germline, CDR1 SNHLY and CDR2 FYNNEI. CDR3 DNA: TGTGCCAGCAGTGAGAGGGATCTTAGCACAGATACGCAGTATTTT. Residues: CASSERDLSTDTQYF.

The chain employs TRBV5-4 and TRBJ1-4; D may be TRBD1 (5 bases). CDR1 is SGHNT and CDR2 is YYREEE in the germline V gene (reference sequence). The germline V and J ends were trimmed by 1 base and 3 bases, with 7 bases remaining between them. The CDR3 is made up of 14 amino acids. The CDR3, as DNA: TGTGCCAGCAGCTTGTGGGGGGCTAATGAAAAACTGTTTTTT. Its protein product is CASSLWGANEKLFF.

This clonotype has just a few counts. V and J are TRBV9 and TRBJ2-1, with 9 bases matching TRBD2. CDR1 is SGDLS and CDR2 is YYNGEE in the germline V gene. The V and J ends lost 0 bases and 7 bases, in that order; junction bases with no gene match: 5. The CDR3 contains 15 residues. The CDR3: CASSVGGLALNEQFF. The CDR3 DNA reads TGTGCCAGCAGCGTAGGGGGACTAGCCCTTAATGAGCAGTTCTTC.

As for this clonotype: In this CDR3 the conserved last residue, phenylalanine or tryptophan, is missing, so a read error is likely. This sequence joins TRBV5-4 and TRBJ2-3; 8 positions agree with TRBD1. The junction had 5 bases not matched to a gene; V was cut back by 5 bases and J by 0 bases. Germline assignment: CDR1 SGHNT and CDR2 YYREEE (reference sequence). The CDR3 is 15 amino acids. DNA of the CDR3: TGTGCCAGCAGTCCCGGGACAGGAAGCACAGATACGCAGTATATT. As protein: CASSPGTGSTDTQYI.

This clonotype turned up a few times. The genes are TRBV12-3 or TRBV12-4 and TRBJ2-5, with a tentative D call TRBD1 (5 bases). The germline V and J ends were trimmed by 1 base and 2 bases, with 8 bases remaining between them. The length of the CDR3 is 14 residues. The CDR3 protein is CASSLGQLQETQYF. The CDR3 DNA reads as TGTGCCAGCAGTTTAGGACAGCTACAAGAGACCCAGTACTTC.

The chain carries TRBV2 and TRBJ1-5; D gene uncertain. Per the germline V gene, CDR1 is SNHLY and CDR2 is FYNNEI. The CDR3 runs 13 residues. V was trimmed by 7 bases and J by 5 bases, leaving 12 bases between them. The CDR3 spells CASKSGSHQPQHF. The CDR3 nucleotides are TGTGCCAGCAAATCTGGCAGCCATCAGCCCCAGCATTTT.

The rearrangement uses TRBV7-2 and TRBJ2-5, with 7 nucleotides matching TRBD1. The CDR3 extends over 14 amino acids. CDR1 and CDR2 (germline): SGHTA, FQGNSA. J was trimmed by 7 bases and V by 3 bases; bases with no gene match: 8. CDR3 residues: CASSFRDSPRTQYF. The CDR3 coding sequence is TGTGCCAGCAGCTTCCGGGACAGCCCCAGGACCCAGTACTTC.

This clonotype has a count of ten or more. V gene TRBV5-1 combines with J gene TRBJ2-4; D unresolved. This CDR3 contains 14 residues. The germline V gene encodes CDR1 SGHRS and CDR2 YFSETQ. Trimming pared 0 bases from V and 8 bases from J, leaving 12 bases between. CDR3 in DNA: TGCGCCAGCAGCTTGGCTCCGGCGAACGACATTCAGTACTTC. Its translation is CASSLAPANDIQYF.

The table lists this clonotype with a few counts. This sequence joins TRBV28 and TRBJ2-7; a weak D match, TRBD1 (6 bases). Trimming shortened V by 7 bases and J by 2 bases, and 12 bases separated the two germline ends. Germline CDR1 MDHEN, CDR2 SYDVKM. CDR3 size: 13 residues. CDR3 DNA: TGTGCCAGCATGATCCCAGGGGCCTACGAGCAGTACTTC. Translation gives CASMIPGAYEQYF.